The clone carrying this TCR beta chain was observed a few times. As yet, its antigen is unknown. These data belong to a study of blood T cells in healthy people across ages. The CDR3 loop spans 14 amino acids. Germline CDR1 MGHDK, CDR2 SYGVNS. Sample-barcoded 5' priming and a J-beta primer mix drove a second PCR of roughly 6 to 12 cycles. Each CDR3 protein gets one entry after TCRdb re-called the 5' RACE reads with MiXCR. The sample yields under 1,000,000 distinct CDR3 sequences, less than 60% seen once. General study points: Naive and antigen-experienced cells were not separated, limiting conclusive comparison.

The sample consisted of blood. The clonotype was recovered from an elderly man in good health. This chain links TRBV25-1 with TRBJ2-5; 8 nucleotides line up with TRBD1. The J call may be faulty, since TRBJ2-7 better matches the DNA end. CDR3 protein: CASRSDRGGDEQYF. The CDR3 DNA sequence: TGTGCCAGCAGATCCGACAGGGGAGGTGACGAGCAGTACTTC.